This T cell receptor (beta chain) is drawn from a study of CD8+ T cells in alopecia areata. Study as a whole: Affected scalp percentage gauged treated patients' severity. Study-level points and caveats: In scalp and blood during tofacitinib, many expanded lesional clones persisted.

Stated treatment: oral pan-JAK inhibitor, 5-10 mg twice daily. Sampling of alopecia areata patients yielded lesional scalp punch biopsies as well as peripheral blood. Sequencing templates came from extracted RNA that was reverse transcribed into cDNA. Repertoires were generated with immunoSEQ multiplex PCR, while TCRdb's copy carries only in-frame clones and drops some. The sample lists approximately 200,000 clones; 55% to 75% were seen once. This clone occurred a few times. Antigen specificity is unknown. Trimming pared 0 bases from V and 2 bases from J, leaving 10 bases between. This CDR3 contains 15 residues. Germline V gene lookup returns CDR1 SGHRS and CDR2 YFSETQ.

The specimen comprised CD4+ T cells sorted from blood, sampled at week 24, from a patient treated with tofacitinib. The clonotype was recovered from a human donor with alopecia areata. The V and J genes are TRBV5-1 and TRBJ2-3; D is perhaps TRBD1 (5 bases). The CDR3 protein is CASSLEGSHTDTQYF. CDR3 DNA: TGCGCCAGCAGCTTGGAGGGGTCCCACACAGATACGCAGTATTTT.